Sequencing of this TCR beta chain was carried out in a study of cytomegalovirus exposure and HLA in healthy donors. Whole-study findings and limits: Looking again later, the authors saw that most CMV-associated TCR beta chains seemed HLA-restricted. Later examination showed HLA-associated TCR beta chains had greater clonal expansion than equally common others.

As concerns this clone: The antigen is unknown.

V shed 4 bases and J shed 14 bases, with 24 bases lying between them. Germline CDR1 reads LNHDA; CDR2 reads SQIVND (reference sequence). The CDR3 is 15 amino acids. The PCR made use of 60 Vbeta and 13 Jbeta primers. Produced via immunoSEQ multiplex PCR; TCRdb's table is partial and in-frame only. The sample has 100,000 to 150,000 clones, 80% to 90% seen once; the top ten hold 3.6%. The specimen was PBMCs. J is TRBJ2-1 and V is TRBV19, with D possibly being TRBD2 (7 bases). The receptor was derived from a woman between 35 and 50 years old in good health and CMV-seropositive. The CDR3 loop is CASSNSGGPGTIKFF. The CDR3 nucleotides read TGTGCCAGTAGTAATAGTGGGGGGCCCGGGACTATAAAGTTCTTC.